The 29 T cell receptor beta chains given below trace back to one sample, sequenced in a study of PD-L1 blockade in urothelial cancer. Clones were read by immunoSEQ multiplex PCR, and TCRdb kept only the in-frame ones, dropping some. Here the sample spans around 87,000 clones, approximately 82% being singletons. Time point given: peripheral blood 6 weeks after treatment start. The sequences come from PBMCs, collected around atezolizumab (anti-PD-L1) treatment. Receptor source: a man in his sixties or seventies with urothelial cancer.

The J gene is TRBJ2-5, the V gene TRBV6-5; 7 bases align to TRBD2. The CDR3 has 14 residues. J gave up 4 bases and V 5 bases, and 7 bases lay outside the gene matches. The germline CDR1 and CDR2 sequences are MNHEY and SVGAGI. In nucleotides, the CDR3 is TGTGCCAGCAGTGTTGTGGGAGGGCCAGAGACCCAGTACTTC. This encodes CASSVVGGPETQYF.

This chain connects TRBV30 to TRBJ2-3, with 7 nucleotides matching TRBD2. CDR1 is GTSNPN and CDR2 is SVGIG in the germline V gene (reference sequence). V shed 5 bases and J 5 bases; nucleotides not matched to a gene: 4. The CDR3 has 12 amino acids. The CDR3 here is CAWGLVQDTQYF. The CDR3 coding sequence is TGTGCCTGGGGACTAGTACAAGATACGCAGTATTTT.

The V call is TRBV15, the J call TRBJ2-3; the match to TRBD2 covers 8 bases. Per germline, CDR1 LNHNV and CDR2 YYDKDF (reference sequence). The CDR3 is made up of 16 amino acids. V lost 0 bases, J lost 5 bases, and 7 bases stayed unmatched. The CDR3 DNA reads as TGTGCCACCAGCAGAGACCTAAGCGGGAGTATAGATACGCAGTATTTT. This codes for CATSRDLSGSIDTQYF. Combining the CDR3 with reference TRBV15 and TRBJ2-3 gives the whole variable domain DAMVIQNPRYQVTQFGKPVTLSCSQTLNHNVMYWYQQKSSQAPKLLFHYYDKDFNNEADTPDNFQSRRPNTSFCFLDIRSPGLGDTAMYLCATSRDLSGSIDTQYFGPGTRLTVL.

CDR3: CASSWGQGTGELFF. The CDR3 nucleotides read TGTGCCAGCAGCTGGGGACAGGGGACCGGGGAGCTGTTTTTT. The chain couples TRBV27 to TRBJ2-2, with TRBD1 matching over 10 bases. The CDR3 extends over 14 amino acids. V lost 6 bases and J lost 5; bases outside the gene matches: 3. Germline V gene lookup returns CDR1 MNHEY and CDR2 SMNVEV (reference sequence).

The CDR3: CASTRDLDTQYF. The CDR3 DNA is TGTGCCTCGACTAGAGACCTAGATACGCAGTATTTT. The rearrangement links TRBV30 to TRBJ2-3; the D gene is possibly TRBD2 (6 bases). Germline-derived CDR1 and CDR2 are GTSNPN and SVGIG (reference sequence). The germline V and J ends were trimmed by 7 bases and 5 bases, with 13 bases remaining between them. The length of the CDR3 is 12 residues.

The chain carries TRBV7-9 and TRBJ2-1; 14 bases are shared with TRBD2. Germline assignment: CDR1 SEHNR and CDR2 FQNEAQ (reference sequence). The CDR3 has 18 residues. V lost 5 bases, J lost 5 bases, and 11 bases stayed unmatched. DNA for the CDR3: TGTGCCAGCAGCCGCATTCTATCGGGACTAGCGGGGGACAATGAGCAGTTCTTC. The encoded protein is CASSRILSGLAGDNEQFF.

CDR3 sequence: CASSLTSREGEAFF. The CDR3 DNA follows: TGTGCCAGCAGCTTAACGTCCAGGGAGGGTGAAGCTTTCTTT. This chain joins TRBV7-2 and TRBJ1-1; weak D call: TRBD1 (5 bases). V was clipped by 2 bases and J by 7 bases, with 14 bases between them. This CDR3 is built from 14 residues. Germline V gene lookup returns CDR1 SGHTA and CDR2 FQGNSA.

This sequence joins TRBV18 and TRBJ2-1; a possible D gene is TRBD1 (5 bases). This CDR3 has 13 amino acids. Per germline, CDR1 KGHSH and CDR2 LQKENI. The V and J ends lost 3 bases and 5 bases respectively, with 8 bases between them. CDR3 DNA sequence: TGTGCCAGCTCACCTCCCAGGGACAATGAGCAGTTCTTC. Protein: CASSPPRDNEQFF. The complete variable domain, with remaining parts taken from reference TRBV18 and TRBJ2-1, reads NAGVMQNPRHLVRRRGQEARLRCSPMKGHSHVYWYRQLPEEGLKFMVYLQKENIIDESGMPKERFSAEFPKEGPSILRIQQVVRGDSAAYFCASSPPRDNEQFFGPGTRLTVL.

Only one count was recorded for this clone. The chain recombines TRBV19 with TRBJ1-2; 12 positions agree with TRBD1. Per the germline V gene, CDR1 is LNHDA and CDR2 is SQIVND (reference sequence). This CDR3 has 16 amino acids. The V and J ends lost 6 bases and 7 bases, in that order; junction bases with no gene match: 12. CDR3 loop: CASRPSGTGGIGGYTF. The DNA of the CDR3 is TGTGCCAGTAGACCCTCCGGGACAGGGGGCATCGGTGGCTACACCTTC.

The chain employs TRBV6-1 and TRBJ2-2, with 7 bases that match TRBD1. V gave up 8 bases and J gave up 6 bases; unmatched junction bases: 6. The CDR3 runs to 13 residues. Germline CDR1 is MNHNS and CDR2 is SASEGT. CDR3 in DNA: TGTGCCAGCCGAGGGACAGCCGCCGGGGAGCTGTTTTTT. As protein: CASRGTAAGELFF.

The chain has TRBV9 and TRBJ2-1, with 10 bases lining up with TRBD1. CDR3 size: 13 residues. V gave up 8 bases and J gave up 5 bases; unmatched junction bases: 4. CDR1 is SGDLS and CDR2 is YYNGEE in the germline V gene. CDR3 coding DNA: TGTGCCAGTGTAGGGACAGGGGACAATGAGCAGTTCTTC. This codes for CASVGTGDNEQFF. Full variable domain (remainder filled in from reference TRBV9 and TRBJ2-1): DSGVTQTPKHLITATGQRVTLRCSPRSGDLSVYWYQQSLDQGLQFLIQYYNGEERAKGNILERFSAQQFPDLHSELNLSSLELGDSALYFCASVGTGDNEQFFGPGTRLTVL.

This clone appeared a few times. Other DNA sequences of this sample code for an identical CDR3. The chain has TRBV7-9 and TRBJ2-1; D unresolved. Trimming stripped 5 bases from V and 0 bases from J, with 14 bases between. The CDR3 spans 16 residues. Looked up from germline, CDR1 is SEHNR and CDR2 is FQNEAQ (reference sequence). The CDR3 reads CASSPRGGSSYNEQFF. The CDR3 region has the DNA TGTGCCAGCAGCCCCAGAGGCGGTAGCTCCTACAATGAGCAGTTCTTC. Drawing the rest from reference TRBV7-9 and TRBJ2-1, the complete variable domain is DTGVSQNPRHKITKRGQNVTFRCDPISEHNRLYWYRQTLGQGPEFLTYFQNEAQLEKSRLLSDRFSAERPKGSFSTLEIQRTEQGDSAMYLCASSPRGGSSYNEQFFGPGTRLTVL.

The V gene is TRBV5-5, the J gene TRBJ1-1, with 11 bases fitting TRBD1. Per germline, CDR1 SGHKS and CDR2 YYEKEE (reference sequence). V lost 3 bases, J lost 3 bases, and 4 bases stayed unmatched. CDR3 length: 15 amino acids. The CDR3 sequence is CASSSDRGLDTEAFF. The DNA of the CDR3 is TGTGCCAGCAGCTCGGACAGGGGGCTAGACACTGAAGCTTTCTTT.

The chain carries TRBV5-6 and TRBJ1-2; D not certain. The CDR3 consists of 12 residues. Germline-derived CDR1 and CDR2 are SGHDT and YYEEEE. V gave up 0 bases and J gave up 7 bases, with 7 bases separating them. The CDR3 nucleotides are TGTGCCAGCAGCTTGGAGGAGACTGGCTACACCTTC. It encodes CASSLEETGYTF.

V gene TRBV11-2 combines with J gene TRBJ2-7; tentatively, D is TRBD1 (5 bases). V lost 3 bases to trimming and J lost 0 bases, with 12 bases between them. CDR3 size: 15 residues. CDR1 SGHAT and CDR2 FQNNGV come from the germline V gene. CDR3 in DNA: TGTGCCAGCAGCTTCTCAGACAGAATCTCCTACGAGCAGTACTTC. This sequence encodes CASSFSDRISYEQYF.

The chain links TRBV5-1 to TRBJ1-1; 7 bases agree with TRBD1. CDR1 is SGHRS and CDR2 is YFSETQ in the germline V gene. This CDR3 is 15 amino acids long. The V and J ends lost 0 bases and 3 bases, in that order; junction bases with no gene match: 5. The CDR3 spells CASSLAATGYTEAFF. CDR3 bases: TGCGCCAGCAGCTTGGCCGCGACAGGGTACACTGAAGCTTTCTTT.

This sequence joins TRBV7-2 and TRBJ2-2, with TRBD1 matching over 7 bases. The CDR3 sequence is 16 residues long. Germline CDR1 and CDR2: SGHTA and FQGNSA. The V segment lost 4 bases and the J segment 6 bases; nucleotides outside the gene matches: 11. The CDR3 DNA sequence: TGTGCCAGCAGCTCGGGAATCCGACAGGGCGCCGGGGAGCTGTTTTTT. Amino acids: CASSSGIRQGAGELFF.

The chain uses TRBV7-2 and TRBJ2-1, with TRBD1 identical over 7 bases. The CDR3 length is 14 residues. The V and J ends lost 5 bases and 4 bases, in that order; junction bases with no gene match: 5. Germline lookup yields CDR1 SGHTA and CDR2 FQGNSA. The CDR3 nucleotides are TGTGCCAGCAGCCGGGACAGCCTATACAATGAGCAGTTCTTC. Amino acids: CASSRDSLYNEQFF.

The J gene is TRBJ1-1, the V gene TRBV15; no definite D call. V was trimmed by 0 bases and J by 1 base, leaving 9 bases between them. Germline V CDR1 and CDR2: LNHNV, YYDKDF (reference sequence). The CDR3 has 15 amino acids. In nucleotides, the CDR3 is TGTGCCACCAGCAGAGATCTCGGAGAGAACACTGAAGCTTTCTTT. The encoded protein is CATSRDLGENTEAFF.

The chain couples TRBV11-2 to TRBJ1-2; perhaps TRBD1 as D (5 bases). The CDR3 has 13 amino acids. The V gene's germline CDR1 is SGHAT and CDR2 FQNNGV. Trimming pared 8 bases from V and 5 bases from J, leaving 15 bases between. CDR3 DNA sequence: TGTGCCAGCGGGGCAGCGGGGCGGTATGGCTACACCTTC. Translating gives CASGAAGRYGYTF.

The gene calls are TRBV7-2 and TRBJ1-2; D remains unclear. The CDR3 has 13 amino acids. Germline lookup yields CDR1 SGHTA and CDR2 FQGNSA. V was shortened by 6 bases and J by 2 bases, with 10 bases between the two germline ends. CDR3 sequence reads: CASRQTSNYGYTF. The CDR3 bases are TGTGCCAGCAGGCAGACTAGCAACTATGGCTACACCTTC.

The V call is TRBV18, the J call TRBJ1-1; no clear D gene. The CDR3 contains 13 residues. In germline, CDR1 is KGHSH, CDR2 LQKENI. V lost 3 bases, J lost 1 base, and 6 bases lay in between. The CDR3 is CASSPPGNTEAFF. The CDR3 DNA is TGTGCCAGCTCACCGCCAGGGAACACTGAAGCTTTCTTT.

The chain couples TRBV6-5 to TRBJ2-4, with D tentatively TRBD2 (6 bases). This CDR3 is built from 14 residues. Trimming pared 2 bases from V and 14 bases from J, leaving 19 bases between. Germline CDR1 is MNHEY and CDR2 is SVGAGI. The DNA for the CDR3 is TGTGCCAGCAGTTACGGCTTGGGCGGCGGGGCCGAGTACTTC. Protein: CASSYGLGGGAEYF.

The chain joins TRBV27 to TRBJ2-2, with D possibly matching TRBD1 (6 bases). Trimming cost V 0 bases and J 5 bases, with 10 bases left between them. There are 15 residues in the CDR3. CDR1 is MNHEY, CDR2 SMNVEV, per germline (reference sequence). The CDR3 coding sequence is TGTGCCAGCAGTTTATCCGTACAGGGAACCGGGGAGCTGTTTTTT. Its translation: CASSLSVQGTGELFF.

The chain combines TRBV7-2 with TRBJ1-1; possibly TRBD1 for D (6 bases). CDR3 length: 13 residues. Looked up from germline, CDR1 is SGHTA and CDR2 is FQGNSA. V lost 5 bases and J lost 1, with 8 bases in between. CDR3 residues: CASSRGSNTEAFF. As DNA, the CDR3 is TGTGCCAGCAGCAGGGGGTCGAACACTGAAGCTTTCTTT.

The CDR3 bases are TGTGCCAGCAGACCTGGGACAGGGGGAACCTACGAGCAGTACTTC. Translated, it gives CASRPGTGGTYEQYF. The chain couples TRBV28 to TRBJ2-7, with 11 bases aligning to TRBD1. The CDR3 loop spans 15 amino acids. Germline V gene lookup returns CDR1 MDHEN and CDR2 SYDVKM. The ends lost 6 bases at V and 2 bases at J; junction bases unmatched: 6.

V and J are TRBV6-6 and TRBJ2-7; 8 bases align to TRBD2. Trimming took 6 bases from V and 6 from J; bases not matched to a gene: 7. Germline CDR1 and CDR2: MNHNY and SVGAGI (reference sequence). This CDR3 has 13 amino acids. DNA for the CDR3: TGTGCCAGCAGAGCGACTAGCGAGGGCGAGCAGTACTTC. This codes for CASRATSEGEQYF.

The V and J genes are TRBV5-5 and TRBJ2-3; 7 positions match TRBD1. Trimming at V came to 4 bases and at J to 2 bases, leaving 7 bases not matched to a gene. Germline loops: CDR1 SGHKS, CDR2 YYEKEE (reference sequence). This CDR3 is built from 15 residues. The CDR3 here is CASSIRQGYTDTQYF. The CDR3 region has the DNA TGTGCCAGCAGCATAAGACAGGGCTACACAGATACGCAGTATTTT.

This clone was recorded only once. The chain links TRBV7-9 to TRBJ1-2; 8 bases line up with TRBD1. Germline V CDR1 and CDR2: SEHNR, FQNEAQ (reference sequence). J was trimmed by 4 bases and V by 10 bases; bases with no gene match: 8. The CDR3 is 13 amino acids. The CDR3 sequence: CATPTGDAYGYTF. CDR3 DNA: TGTGCCACCCCGACAGGGGATGCCTATGGCTACACCTTC.